These T cell receptor beta chains were read from a single sample in a study of T cells after yellow fever vaccination. Via MiXCR, TCRdb re-called the 5' RACE reads, giving one row per CDR3 protein. This repertoire shows hundreds of thousands of distinct CDR3 sequences, around a sixth found once; its top ten account for around 16%. The sequences come from PBMCs, collected around 5 days after the first yellow fever vaccination. The receptors here all came from a man between 18 and 35 years old who received the YFV17D yellow fever vaccine. The CDR3 runs from the conserved cysteine through the conserved F or W. Each record gives: D gene, V gene, clone size, J gene, CDR3 DNA, CDR3 protein. The D gene is left open where the match is weak. Some rows mark clone size as missing; the rest say once, few, many or name a class of expanded clone.

TRBD2	TRBV5-1	few	TRBJ2-3	TGCGCCAGCAGCTTGAGCGCTAGCGGGGGTTCTCCAGATACGCAGTATTTT	CASSLSASGGSPDTQYF
-	TRBV3-1	-	TRBJ2-1	TGTGCCAGCAGCCAAGTACGACAGGATTACAATGAGCAGTTCTTC	CASSQVRQDYNEQFF
-	TRBV5-6	many	TRBJ2-3	TGTGCCACCGGCGGGCCTCGGGGGGATACGCAGTATTTT	CATGGPRGDTQYF
TRBD1	TRBV29-1	many	TRBJ1-2	TGCAGCGTCGGGACAGCCTTCTATGGCTACACCTTC	CSVGTAFYGYTF
TRBD2	TRBV30	-	TRBJ2-7	TGTGCCTGGAATACCGGGACTAGTTACGAGCAGTACTTC	CAWNTGTSYEQYF
TRBD1	TRBV6-1	few	TRBJ1-1	TGTGCCAGCATCAAACGACAGGGGTGGCCGGTCACTGAAGCTTTCTTT	CASIKRQGWPVTEAFF
-	TRBV18	few	TRBJ1-6	TGTGCCAGCTCACCACAGGTCTTTAATTCACCCCTCCACTTT	CASSPQVFNSPLHF
-	TRBV5-1	few	TRBJ2-2	TGCGCCAGCAGCTTGGAGGGGGGGAACACCGGGGAGCTGTTTTTT	CASSLEGGNTGELFF
-	TRBV5-1	few	TRBJ2-2	TGCGCCAGCAGCTTGGGCCCTAGGGGGGCTGGAACCGGGGAGCTGTTTTTT	CASSLGPRGAGTGELFF
-	TRBV11-1	few	TRBJ2-1	TGTGCCAGCAGCTTAAATAGCGGAACCTACAATGAGCAGTTCTTC	CASSLNSGTYNEQFF
-	TRBV5-4	-	TRBJ1-2	TGTGCCAGCAGCTTGGTTTTGCAGGGCGGCTACACCTTC	CASSLVLQGGYTF
TRBD2	TRBV20-1	few	TRBJ2-1	TGCAGTGCTGTTAGCGGGGGGCTATACCCAGGGGATATTCATAATCTCCATGAGCAGTTCTTC	CSAVSGGLYPGDIHNLHEQFF
-	TRBV7-2	many	TRBJ2-1	TGTGCCAGCAGCAGCACGGGCAATGAGCAGTTCTTC	CASSSTGNEQFF
-	TRBV7-2	many	TRBJ1-1	TGTGCCAGCAGTTTTACAGGAGACACTGAAGCTTTCTTT	CASSFTGDTEAFF
TRBD1	TRBV4-1	-	TRBJ2-2	TGCGCCAGCAGCCAAACCGGGACAGGGGGCGCAGTCACCGGGGAGCTGTTTTTT	CASSQTGTGGAVTGELFF
TRBD2	TRBV11-2	few	TRBJ2-6	TGTGCCAGCAGCTTCCCCGGGCTAGCGGGGATAACTGGGGCCAACGTCCTGACTTTC	CASSFPGLAGITGANVLTF
-	TRBV20-1	-	TRBJ2-1	TGCAGTGCTAGAAAGGCTGCCAATGAGCAGTTCTTC	CSARKAANEQFF
-	TRBV11-1	few	TRBJ1-6	TGTGCCAGCAGCACCAGAGCGGCTTATTCACCCCTCCACTTT	CASSTRAAYSPLHF
-	TRBV19	-	TRBJ2-7	TGTGCCAGTAGGGACCAGTACGAGCAGTACTTC	CASRDQYEQYF
-	TRBV3-1	-	TRBJ1-2	TGTGCCAGCAGCCGAACAGGGAAAGCTAACTATGGCTACACCTTC	CASSRTGKANYGYTF
-	TRBV20-1	-	TRBJ1-6	TGCAGTGCTAGGCCAGGGGCCTTGGGTGCCTATAATTCACCCCTCCACTTT	CSARPGALGAYNSPLHF
-	TRBV2	-	TRBJ1-5	TGTGCCAGCAGGCTCGCGCAGGGTGGGGCTCAGCCCCAGCATTTT	CASRLAQGGAQPQHF
TRBD1	TRBV11-3	-	TRBJ2-1	TGTGCCAGCAGCCAAAGACAGGGGGCGAAAAAGGATGAGCAGTTCTTC	CASSQRQGAKKDEQFF
-	TRBV13	-	TRBJ2-7	TGTGCCAGCAGCTTAAACAACGGGGACGACGAGCAGTACTTC	CASSLNNGDDEQYF
TRBD2	TRBV20-1	few	TRBJ2-3	TGCAGTGCTAGACCTCGTTCGGGGGGGGGCCAAGATACGCAGTATTTT	CSARPRSGGGQDTQYF
-	TRBV19	few	TRBJ2-6	TGTGCCAGTCCGAAGGAGGCCCCGGTCTCTGGGGCCAACGTCCTGACTTTC	CASPKEAPVSGANVLTF
-	TRBV20-1	-	TRBJ2-3	TGCAGTGCTCGTCCCCGGGTCACAGATACGCAGTATTTT	CSARPRVTDTQYF
TRBD1	TRBV6-5	few	TRBJ2-1	TGTGCCAGCAGTCTACGACAGGGGGAATACAATGAGCAGTTCTTC	CASSLRQGEYNEQFF
TRBD2	TRBV2	-	TRBJ2-1	TGTGCCAGCAGTCTTAGCGGGGGAGGACAGTTCTTC	CASSLSGGGQFF
-	TRBV12-3/TRBV12-4	few	TRBJ1-2	TGTGCCAGCAGTTTCGCCAGGTCCTATGGCTACACCTTC	CASSFARSYGYTF
-	TRBV4-3	few	TRBJ1-2	TGCGCCAGCAGCCAAGGTCTGGAATCGGGCTATGGCTACACCTTC	CASSQGLESGYGYTF
-	TRBV10-2	-	TRBJ2-3	TGCGCCAGCAGTGAGTCGTGGAAGCGGCAAGATACGCAGTATTTT	CASSESWKRQDTQYF
-	TRBV29-1	few	TRBJ2-2	TGCAGCGTTGAAGACAGCCTCACCGGGGAGCTGTTTTTT	CSVEDSLTGELFF
-	TRBV6-2/TRBV6-3	-	TRBJ1-1	TGTGCCAGCAGTCTGACCCTTGTCGAGCTCGCTGAAGCTTTCTTT	CASSLTLVELAEAFF
TRBD2	TRBV6-2/TRBV6-3	few	TRBJ2-1	TGTGCCAGCAGTTACGACGGACTAGCGGTTAAAACCTACAATGAGCAGTTCTTC	CASSYDGLAVKTYNEQFF
-	TRBV27	-	TRBJ1-1	TGTGCCAGCAGCCTTGGGGGGGGGGGATTCACTGAAGCTTTCTTT	CASSLGGGGFTEAFF
-	TRBV27	-	TRBJ2-1	TGTGCCAGCAGTTACCGGGGGCCGAGCTCCTACAATGAGCAGTTCTTC	CASSYRGPSSYNEQFF
TRBD1	TRBV12-3/TRBV12-4	-	TRBJ2-5	TGTGCCAGCAGCCCCGGGGACAGGGGAAGGGAGACCCAGTACTTC	CASSPGDRGRETQYF
-	TRBV5-1	-	TRBJ1-2	TGCGCCAGCAGCTTGGCAGTGGGTTACGGCTACACCTTC	CASSLAVGYGYTF
-	TRBV3-1	-	TRBJ1-2	TGTGCCAGCAGCCAAAGGACGACAGGAACATATTATGGCTACACCTTC	CASSQRTTGTYYGYTF
-	TRBV5-1	few	TRBJ2-5	TGCGCCAGCAGGGAGGGGCAAGAGACCCAGTACTTC	CASREGQETQYF
TRBD1	TRBV7-2	few	TRBJ2-7	TGTGCCAGCAGCTTATCCTGGGACAGCTCCTACGAGCAGTACTTC	CASSLSWDSSYEQYF
TRBD1	TRBV28	few	TRBJ2-1	TGTGCCAGCAGTTTGAAGGGGGCAGGATACAATGAGCAGTTCTTC	CASSLKGAGYNEQFF
TRBD2	TRBV7-2	-	TRBJ2-1	TGTGCCAGCAGCTTAAGGGCTAGCGGCCTCAATGAGCAGTTCTTC	CASSLRASGLNEQFF
-	TRBV7-8	-	TRBJ2-5	TGTGCCAGCAGCACCCGGGGCCTCAAAGAGACCCAGTACTTC	CASSTRGLKETQYF